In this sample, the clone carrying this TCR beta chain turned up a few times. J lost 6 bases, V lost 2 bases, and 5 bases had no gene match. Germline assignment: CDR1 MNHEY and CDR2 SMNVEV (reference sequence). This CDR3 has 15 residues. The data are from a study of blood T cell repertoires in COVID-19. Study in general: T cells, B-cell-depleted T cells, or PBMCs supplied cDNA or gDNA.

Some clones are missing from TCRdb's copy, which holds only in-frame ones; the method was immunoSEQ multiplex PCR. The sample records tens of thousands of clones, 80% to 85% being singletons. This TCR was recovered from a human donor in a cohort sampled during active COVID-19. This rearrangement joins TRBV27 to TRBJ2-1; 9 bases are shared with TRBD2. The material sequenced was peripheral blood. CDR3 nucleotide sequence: TGTGCCAGCAGTTTAGTTGCGGGGGGGGTCAATGAGCAGTTCTTC. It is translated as CASSLVAGGVNEQFF.